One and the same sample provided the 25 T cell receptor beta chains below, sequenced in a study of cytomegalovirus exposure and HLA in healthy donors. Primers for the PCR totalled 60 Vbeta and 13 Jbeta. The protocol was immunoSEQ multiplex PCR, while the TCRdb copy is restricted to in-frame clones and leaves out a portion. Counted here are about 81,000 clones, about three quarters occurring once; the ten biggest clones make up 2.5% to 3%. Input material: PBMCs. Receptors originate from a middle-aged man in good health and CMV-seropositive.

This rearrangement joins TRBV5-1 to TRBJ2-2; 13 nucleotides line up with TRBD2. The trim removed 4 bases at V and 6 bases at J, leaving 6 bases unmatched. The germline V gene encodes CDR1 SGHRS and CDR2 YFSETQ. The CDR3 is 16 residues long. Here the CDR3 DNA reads TGCGCCAGCAGCCCAGGACTAGCGGGAGCATCCGGGGAGCTGTTTTTT. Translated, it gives CASSPGLAGASGELFF.

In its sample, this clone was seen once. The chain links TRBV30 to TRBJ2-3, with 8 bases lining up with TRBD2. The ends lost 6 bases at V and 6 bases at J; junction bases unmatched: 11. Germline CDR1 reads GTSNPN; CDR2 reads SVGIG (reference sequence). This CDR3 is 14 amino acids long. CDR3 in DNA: TGTGCCTGCCGAGTCAGCGGGAGAGCGGATACGCAGTATTTT. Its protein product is CACRVSGRADTQYF.

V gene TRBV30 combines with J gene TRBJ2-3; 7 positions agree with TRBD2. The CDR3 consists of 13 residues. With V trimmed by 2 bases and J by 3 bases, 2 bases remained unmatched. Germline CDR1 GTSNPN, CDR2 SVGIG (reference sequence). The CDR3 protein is CAWSRLATDTQYF. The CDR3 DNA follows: TGTGCCTGGAGTAGACTAGCTACAGATACGCAGTATTTT.

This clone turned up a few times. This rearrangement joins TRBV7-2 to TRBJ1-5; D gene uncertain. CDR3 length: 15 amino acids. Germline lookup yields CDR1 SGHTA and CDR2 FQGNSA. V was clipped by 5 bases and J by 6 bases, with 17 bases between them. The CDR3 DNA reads TGTGCCAGCAGCCAAGATAATACGGCGGGTCAGCCCCAGCATTTT. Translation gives CASSQDNTAGQPQHF.

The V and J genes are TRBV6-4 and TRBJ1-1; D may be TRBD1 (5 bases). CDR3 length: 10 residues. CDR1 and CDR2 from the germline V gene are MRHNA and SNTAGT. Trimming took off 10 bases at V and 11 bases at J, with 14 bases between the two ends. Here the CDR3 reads CATDGHWAFF. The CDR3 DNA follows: TGTGCCACCGATGGACATTGGGCTTTCTTT.

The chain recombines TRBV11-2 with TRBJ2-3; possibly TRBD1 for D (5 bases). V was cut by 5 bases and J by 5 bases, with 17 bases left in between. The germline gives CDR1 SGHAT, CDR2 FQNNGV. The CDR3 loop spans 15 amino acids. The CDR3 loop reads CASSRQSPPLDTQYF. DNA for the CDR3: TGTGCCAGCAGCCGACAGTCACCCCCGCTAGATACGCAGTATTTT. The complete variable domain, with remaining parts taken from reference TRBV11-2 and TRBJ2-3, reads EAGVAQSPRYKIIEKRQSVAFWCNPISGHATLYWYQQILGQGPKLLIQFQNNGVVDDSQLPKDRFSAERLKGVDSTLKIQPAKLEDSAVYLCASSRQSPPLDTQYFGPGTRLTVL.

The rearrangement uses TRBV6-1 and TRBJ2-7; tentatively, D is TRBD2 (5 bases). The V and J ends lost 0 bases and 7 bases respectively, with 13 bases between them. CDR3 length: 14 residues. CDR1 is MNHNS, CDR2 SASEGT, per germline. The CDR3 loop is CASSEATNSGEQYF. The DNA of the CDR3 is TGTGCCAGCAGTGAAGCTACCAACTCGGGAGAGCAGTACTTC.

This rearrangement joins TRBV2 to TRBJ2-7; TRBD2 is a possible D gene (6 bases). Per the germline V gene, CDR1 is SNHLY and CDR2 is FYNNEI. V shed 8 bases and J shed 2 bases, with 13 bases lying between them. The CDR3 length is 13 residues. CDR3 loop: CASWDSLAYEQYF. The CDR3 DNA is TGTGCCAGCTGGGACTCTCTCGCCTACGAGCAGTACTTC.

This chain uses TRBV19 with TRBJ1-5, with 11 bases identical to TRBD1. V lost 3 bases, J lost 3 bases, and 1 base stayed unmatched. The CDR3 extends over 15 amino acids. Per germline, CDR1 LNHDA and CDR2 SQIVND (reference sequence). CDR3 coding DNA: TGTGCCAGTAGTATGGGACAGGGGGTCAATCAGCCCCAGCATTTT. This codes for CASSMGQGVNQPQHF.

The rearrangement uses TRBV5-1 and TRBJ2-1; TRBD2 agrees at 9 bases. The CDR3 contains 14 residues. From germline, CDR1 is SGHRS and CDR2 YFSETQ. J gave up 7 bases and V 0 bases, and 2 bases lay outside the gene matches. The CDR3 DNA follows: TGCGCCAGCAGCTTGGGGCGGGAGGGGAATGAGCAGTTCTTC. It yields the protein CASSLGREGNEQFF. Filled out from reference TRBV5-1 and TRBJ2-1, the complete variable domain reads KAGVTQTPRYLIKTRGQQVTLSCSPISGHRSVSWYQQTPGQGLQFLFEYFSETQRNKGNFPGRFSGRQFSNSRSEMNVSTLELGDSALYLCASSLGREGNEQFFGPGTRLTVL.

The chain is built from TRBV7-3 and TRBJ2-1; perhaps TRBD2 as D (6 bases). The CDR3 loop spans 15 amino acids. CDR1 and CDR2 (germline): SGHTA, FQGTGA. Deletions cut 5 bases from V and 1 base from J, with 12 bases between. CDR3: CASSLLGGSYNEQFF. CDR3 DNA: TGTGCCAGCAGCCTACTCGGGGGATCCTACAATGAGCAGTTCTTC.

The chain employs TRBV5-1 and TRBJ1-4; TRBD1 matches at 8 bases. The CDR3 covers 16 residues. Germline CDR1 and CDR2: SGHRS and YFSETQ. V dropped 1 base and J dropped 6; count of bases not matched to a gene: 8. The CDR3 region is CASSLPLGTGDEKLFF. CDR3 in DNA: TGCGCCAGCAGCTTGCCCCTCGGGACAGGTGATGAAAAACTGTTTTTT.

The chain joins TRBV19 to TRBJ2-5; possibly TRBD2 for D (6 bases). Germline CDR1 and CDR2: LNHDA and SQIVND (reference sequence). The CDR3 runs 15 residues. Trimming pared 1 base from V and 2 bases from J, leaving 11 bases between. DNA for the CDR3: TGTGCCAGTAGTATAGCGGGAGCGTCGCAAGAGACCCAGTACTTC. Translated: CASSIAGASQETQYF.

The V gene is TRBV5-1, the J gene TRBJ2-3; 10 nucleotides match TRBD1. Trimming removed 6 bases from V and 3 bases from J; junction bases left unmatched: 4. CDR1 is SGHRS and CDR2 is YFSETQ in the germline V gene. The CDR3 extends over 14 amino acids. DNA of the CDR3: TGCGCCAGCAAGACAGGGGGCGCGACAGATACGCAGTATTTT. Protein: CASKTGGATDTQYF.

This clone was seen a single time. The DNA of the CDR3 is TGTGCCAGCAGCGTAGAACCCAGGGGGAACACTGAAGCTTTCTTT. It translates to CASSVEPRGNTEAFF. This chain connects TRBV9 to TRBJ1-1, with a tentative D call TRBD1 (6 bases). The CDR3 is made up of 15 amino acids. With 0 bases removed from V and 1 base from J, the gap between germline ends came to 10 bases. Germline values: CDR1 SGDLS, CDR2 YYNGEE.

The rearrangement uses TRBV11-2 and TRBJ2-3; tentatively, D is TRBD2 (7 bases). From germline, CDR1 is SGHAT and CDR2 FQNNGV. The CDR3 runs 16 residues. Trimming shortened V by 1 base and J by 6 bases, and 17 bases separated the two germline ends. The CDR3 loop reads CASSLGDRGARDTQYF. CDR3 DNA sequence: TGTGCCAGCAGCTTAGGGGACCGGGGGGCCAGGGATACGCAGTATTTT.

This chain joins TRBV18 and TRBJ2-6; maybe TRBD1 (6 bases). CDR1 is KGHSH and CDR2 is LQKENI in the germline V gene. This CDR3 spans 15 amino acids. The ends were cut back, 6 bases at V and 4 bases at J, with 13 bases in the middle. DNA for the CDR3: TGTGCCAGCTCTATGGGACAATCCGGGGCCAACGTCCTGACTTTC. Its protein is CASSMGQSGANVLTF.

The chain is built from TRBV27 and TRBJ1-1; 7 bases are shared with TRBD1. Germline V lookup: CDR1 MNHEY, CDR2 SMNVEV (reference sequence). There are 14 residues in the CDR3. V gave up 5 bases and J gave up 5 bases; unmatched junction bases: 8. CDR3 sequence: CASSPLKGATEAFF. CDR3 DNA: TGTGCCAGCAGTCCCCTTAAGGGGGCAACTGAAGCTTTCTTT.

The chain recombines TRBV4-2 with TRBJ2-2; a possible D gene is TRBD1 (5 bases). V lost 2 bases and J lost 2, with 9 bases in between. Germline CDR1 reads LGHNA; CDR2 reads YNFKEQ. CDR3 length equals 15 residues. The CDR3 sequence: CASSQRQGNTGELFF. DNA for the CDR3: TGTGCCAGCAGCCAAAGGCAGGGTAACACCGGGGAGCTGTTTTTT.

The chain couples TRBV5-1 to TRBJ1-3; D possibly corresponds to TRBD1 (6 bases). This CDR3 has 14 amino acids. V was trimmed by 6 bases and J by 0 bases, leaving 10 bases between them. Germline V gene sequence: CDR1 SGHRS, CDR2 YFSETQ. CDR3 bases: TGCGCCAGCATGGACAGTCTCTCTGGAAACACCATATATTTT. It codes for CASMDSLSGNTIYF.

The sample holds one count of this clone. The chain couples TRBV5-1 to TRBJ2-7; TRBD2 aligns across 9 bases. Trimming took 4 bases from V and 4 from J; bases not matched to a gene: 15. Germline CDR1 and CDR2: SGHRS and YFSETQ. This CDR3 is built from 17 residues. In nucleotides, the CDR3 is TGCGCCAGCAGCCCGGGGGGCGGGAGGGCCTTAATTTACGAGCAGTACTTC. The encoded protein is CASSPGGGRALIYEQYF.

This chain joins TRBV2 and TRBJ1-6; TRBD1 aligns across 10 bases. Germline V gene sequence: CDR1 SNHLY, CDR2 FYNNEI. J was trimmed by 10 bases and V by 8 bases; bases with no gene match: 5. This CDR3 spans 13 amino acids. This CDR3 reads CASGGDRGSPLHF. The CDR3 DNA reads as TGTGCCAGCGGGGGGGACAGGGGCTCACCCCTCCACTTT.

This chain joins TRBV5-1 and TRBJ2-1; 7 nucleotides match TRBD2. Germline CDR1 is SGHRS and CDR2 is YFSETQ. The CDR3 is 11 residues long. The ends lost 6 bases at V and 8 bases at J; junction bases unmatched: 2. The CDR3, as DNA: TGCGCCAGCACTCGGGAGGATGAGCAGTTCTTC. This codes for CASTREDEQFF.

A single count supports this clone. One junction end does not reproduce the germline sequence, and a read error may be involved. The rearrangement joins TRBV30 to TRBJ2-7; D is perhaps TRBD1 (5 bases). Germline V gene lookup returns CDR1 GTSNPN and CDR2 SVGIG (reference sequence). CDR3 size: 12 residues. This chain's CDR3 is CAWTGASYVQYF. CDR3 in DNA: TGTGCCTGGACTGGGGCCTCCTACGTGCAGTACTTC.

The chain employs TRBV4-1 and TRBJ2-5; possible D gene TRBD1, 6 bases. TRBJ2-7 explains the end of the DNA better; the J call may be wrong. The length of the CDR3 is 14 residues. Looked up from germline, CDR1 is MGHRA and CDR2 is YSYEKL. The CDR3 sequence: CASSQIGQSYEQYF. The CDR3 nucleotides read TGCGCCAGCAGCCAAATCGGACAGTCCTACGAGCAGTACTTC.